Shown below are 32 T cell receptor beta chains from a single sample sequenced in a study of OX40 agonist ivuxolimab in advanced cancers. Clones were sequenced by immunoSEQ multiplex PCR, and TCRdb holds only the in-frame ones, with some missing. The table has about 26,000 clones, 76% seen once. The source material was CD4+ or CD8+ T cells sorted from blood, sampled in a trial of the OX40 agonist ivuxolimab. The receptors were gathered from an adult with an advanced solid tumor such as melanoma, head and neck, liver or kidney cancer.

CDR3 amino acids: CASSPDRVLYNEQFF. CDR3 coding DNA: TGTGCCAGCAGTCCCGACAGGGTACTGTACAATGAGCAGTTCTTC. The gene calls are TRBV7-9 and TRBJ2-1, with 7 bases matching TRBD1. The CDR3 extends over 15 amino acids. Germline values: CDR1 SEHNR, CDR2 FQNEAQ (reference sequence). Trimming at V came to 6 bases and at J to 4 bases, leaving 9 bases not matched to a gene.

This clone was observed a few times. The chain employs TRBV9 and TRBJ2-7; TRBD2 is a possible D gene (7 bases). CDR1 and CDR2 (germline): SGDLS, YYNGEE. CDR3 size: 16 residues. V was shortened by 0 bases and J by 0 bases, with 13 bases between the two germline ends. This chain's CDR3 is CASSVGGGADSYEQYF. In DNA form, the CDR3 reads TGTGCCAGCAGCGTAGGAGGGGGGGCCGACTCCTACGAGCAGTACTTC.

This clone was detected only a few times. The V and J genes are TRBV5-4 and TRBJ1-2; D remains ambiguous. Trimming removed 4 bases at V and 8 bases at J, with 18 bases between. This CDR3 contains 14 residues. Germline CDR1 SGHNT, CDR2 YYREEE (reference sequence). CDR3 sequence: CASSNQAPDGGYTF. The CDR3 coding sequence is TGTGCCAGCAGCAACCAAGCCCCCGACGGGGGCTACACCTTC.

This clone came up a few times. J is TRBJ1-1 and V is TRBV29-1, with D unclear. The germline gives CDR1 SQVTM, CDR2 ANQGSEA. Trimming took off 5 bases at V and 8 bases at J, with 12 bases between the two ends. The CDR3 totals 11 residues. This CDR3 reads CSVSELREAFF. In nucleotides, the CDR3 is TGCAGCGTTTCGGAGTTGAGGGAAGCTTTCTTT.

This chain joins TRBV9 and TRBJ2-7; possible D gene TRBD1, 6 bases. The germline CDR1 and CDR2 sequences are SGDLS and YYNGEE. This CDR3 has 16 amino acids. V shed 2 bases and J shed 0 bases, with 15 bases lying between them. The CDR3 is CASSVDPGTHSYEQYF. CDR3 coding DNA: TGTGCCAGCAGCGTCGATCCCGGGACACACTCCTACGAGCAGTACTTC.

The chain carries TRBV2 and TRBJ2-7, with 8 bases that match TRBD1. Germline V lookup: CDR1 SNHLY, CDR2 FYNNEI. Trimming took 8 bases from V and 6 from J; bases not matched to a gene: 9. CDR3 length equals 13 residues. CDR3: CASSGQGMGEQYF. The CDR3 coding sequence is TGTGCCAGCTCTGGACAGGGAATGGGCGAGCAGTACTTC.

The chain has TRBV27 and TRBJ1-4; the match to TRBD1 covers 7 bases. Germline V CDR1 and CDR2: MNHEY, SMNVEV (reference sequence). This CDR3 spans 15 amino acids. Trimming at V came to 5 bases and at J to 8 bases, leaving 11 bases not matched to a gene. The chain's CDR3 is CASSRRQGVGEKLFF. Written as DNA, the CDR3 is TGTGCCAGCAGTCGCCGACAGGGTGTGGGAGAAAAACTGTTTTTT. The full variable domain, its missing parts supplied by reference TRBV27 and TRBJ1-4, is EAQVTQNPRYLITVTGKKLTVTCSQNMNHEYMSWYRQDPGLGLRQIYYSMNVEVTDKGDVPEGYKVSRKEKRNFPLILESPSPNQTSLYFCASSRRQGVGEKLFFGSGTQLSVL.

The chain links TRBV7-2 to TRBJ1-6; D is perhaps TRBD1 (5 bases). Germline V gene data show CDR1 as SGHTA and CDR2 as FQGNSA. CDR3 length: 15 residues. Trimming shortened V by 1 base and J by 9 bases, and 13 bases separated the two germline ends. This CDR3 reads CASSLDWVGGSPLHF. The CDR3 nucleotides are TGTGCCAGCAGCTTAGACTGGGTCGGGGGTTCACCCCTCCACTTT.

This clone was seen more than once but under ten times. The rearrangement joins TRBV5-6 to TRBJ1-3; no clear D gene. The CDR3 is 15 residues long. The V and J ends lost 0 bases and 0 bases respectively, with 7 bases between them. CDR1 and CDR2 (germline): SGHDT, YYEEEE. The CDR3 DNA sequence: TGTGCCAGCAGCTTGGGAAGGACCTCTGGAAACACCATATATTTT. Amino acid sequence: CASSLGRTSGNTIYF.

The genes are TRBV2 and TRBJ1-1; D not resolved. Germline V CDR1 and CDR2: SNHLY, FYNNEI. V dropped 3 bases and J dropped 4 bases, with 18 bases sitting between them. This CDR3 region has 16 residues. In DNA, the CDR3 is TGTGCCAGCAGTGACTCTGGGTTCGGACTCACCACTGAAGCTTTCTTT. Its translation: CASSDSGFGLTTEAFF.

The V call is TRBV7-8, the J call TRBJ1-6; D is unclear. This CDR3 has 15 residues. The V end was cut by 4 bases, the J end by 0 bases, with 7 bases between. Germline CDR1 reads SGHVS; CDR2 reads FQNEAQ. CDR3 nucleotide sequence: TGTGCCAGCAGCTCCCGAAGCTCCTATAATTCACCCCTCCACTTT. Its translation is CASSSRSSYNSPLHF.

The J gene is TRBJ1-6, the V gene TRBV2, with 8 bases identical to TRBD1. The CDR3 totals 14 residues. Germline assignment: CDR1 SNHLY and CDR2 FYNNEI. J gave up 10 bases and V 4 bases, and 6 bases lay outside the gene matches. The CDR3 nucleotides are TGTGCCAGCAGTGTCGCAGGGGGCAAATCACCCCTCCACTTT. Its protein is CASSVAGGKSPLHF.

The gene calls are TRBV7-2 and TRBJ1-1; 7 bases are a match to TRBD1. The CDR3 runs 14 residues. CDR1 and CDR2 from the germline V gene are SGHTA and FQGNSA. The V gene end was trimmed by 7 bases and the J gene end by 7 bases; junction bases not matched to a gene: 12. The CDR3 sequence: CASTRRDDRDEAFF. CDR3 bases: TGTGCCAGCACCCGAAGGGATGACAGGGATGAAGCTTTCTTT.

The V call is TRBV7-2, the J call TRBJ2-2; unclear D gene. The V gene's germline CDR1 is SGHTA and CDR2 FQGNSA. The CDR3 length is 13 residues. With 5 bases removed from V and 0 bases from J, the gap between germline ends came to 4 bases. CDR3 in DNA: TGTGCCAGCAGCGCAACGAACACCGGGGAGCTGTTTTTT. It translates to CASSATNTGELFF. Variable domain in full (rest from reference TRBV7-2 and TRBJ2-2): GAGVSQSPSNKVTEKGKDVELRCDPISGHTALYWYRQSLGQGLEFLIYFQGNSAPDKSGLPSDRFSAERTGGSVSTLTIQRTQQEDSAVYLCASSATNTGELFFGEGSRLTVL.

The CDR3 coding sequence is TGTGCCAGCAGCTACCAGGGGTACGAGCAGTACTTC. This encodes CASSYQGYEQYF. The gene calls are TRBV5-5 and TRBJ2-7; D is possibly TRBD1 (6 bases). V lost 3 bases to trimming and J lost 4 bases, with 8 bases between them. Germline V CDR1 and CDR2: SGHKS, YYEKEE (reference sequence). This CDR3 contains 12 residues.

The chain couples TRBV2 to TRBJ2-7, with D possibly being TRBD1 or TRBD2 (5 bases each). CDR3 size: 12 residues. CDR1 SNHLY and CDR2 FYNNEI come from the germline V gene. The V gene lost 6 bases and the J gene lost 3 bases, with 9 bases spanning the gap. The CDR3 DNA sequence: TGTGCCAGCAGCGGGGACGGCTACGAGCAGTACTTC. This translates into CASSGDGYEQYF. Supplemented by reference TRBV2 and TRBJ2-7, the full variable domain reads EPEVTQTPSHQVTQMGQEVILRCVPISNHLYFYWYRQILGQKVEFLVSFYNNEISEKSEIFDDQFSVERPDGSNFTLKIRSTKLEDSAMYFCASSGDGYEQYFGPGTRLTVT.

This clone was seen a few times. The rearrangement links TRBV14 to TRBJ1-2; TRBD1 matches at 7 bases. J gave up 3 bases and V 3 bases, and 7 bases lay outside the gene matches. CDR1 is SGHDN and CDR2 is FVKESK in the germline V gene. This CDR3 has 15 residues. Here the CDR3 reads CASSHRVQGDYGYTF. DNA of the CDR3: TGTGCCAGCAGCCACCGGGTCCAGGGGGACTATGGCTACACCTTC.

The chain couples TRBV6-1 to TRBJ2-7; TRBD2 aligns across 8 bases. Unmatched junction bases numbered 7, after V lost 3 bases and J lost 3 bases. The germline gives CDR1 MNHNS, CDR2 SASEGT. The CDR3 consists of 15 residues. CDR3 protein: CASSEGVAGIYEQYF. The CDR3 nucleotides read TGTGCCAGCAGTGAGGGAGTAGCGGGGATCTACGAGCAGTACTTC.

As DNA, the CDR3 is TGTGCCAGCAGCTCCTGGGACAGGGATCACGAGCAGTACTTC. Its translation: CASSSWDRDHEQYF. The chain joins TRBV7-2 to TRBJ2-7; 9 bases align to TRBD1. The CDR3 loop spans 14 amino acids. Germline V lookup: CDR1 SGHTA, CDR2 FQGNSA. Germline trimming cut 4 bases from V and 5 bases from J; bases unmatched to any gene: 6.

The V gene is TRBV7-2, the J gene TRBJ1-5; TRBD1 matches at 7 bases. The V gene end was trimmed by 3 bases and the J gene end by 4 bases; junction bases not matched to a gene: 3. The length of the CDR3 is 14 residues. Germline CDR1 is SGHTA and CDR2 is FQGNSA. The chain's CDR3 is CASSFSGQNQPQHF. The DNA for the CDR3 is TGTGCCAGCAGCTTTTCGGGACAGAATCAGCCCCAGCATTTT. The full variable domain, completed using reference TRBV7-2 and TRBJ1-5, is GAGVSQSPSNKVTEKGKDVELRCDPISGHTALYWYRQSLGQGLEFLIYFQGNSAPDKSGLPSDRFSAERTGGSVSTLTIQRTQQEDSAVYLCASSFSGQNQPQHFGDGTRLSIL.

The V call is TRBV18, the J call TRBJ1-6; D not resolved. CDR3 size: 13 residues. CDR1 and CDR2 (germline): KGHSH, LQKENI. V was clipped by 4 bases and J by 9 bases, with 10 bases between them. CDR3 sequence (DNA): TGTGCCAGCTCACGAGAGGCCAGTTCACCCCTCCACTTT. Translated, it gives CASSREASSPLHF.

The chain combines TRBV5-5 with TRBJ2-3; TRBD2 is a possible D gene (5 bases). The CDR3 consists of 14 residues. Trimming pared 2 bases from V and 3 bases from J, leaving 10 bases between. CDR1 is SGHKS and CDR2 is YYEKEE in the germline V gene (reference sequence). CDR3 in DNA: TGTGCCAGCAGCTTCAATCCGGGGACAGATACGCAGTATTTT. It is translated as CASSFNPGTDTQYF.

This chain uses TRBV6-6 with TRBJ2-3, with D unclear. Between the trimmed V and J ends, which lost 4 bases and 2 bases, there was a span of 4 bases. Per germline, CDR1 MNHNY and CDR2 SVGAGI (reference sequence). The length of the CDR3 is 12 residues. CDR3 residues: CASSSVTDTQYF. CDR3 nucleotide sequence: TGTGCCAGCAGTTCGGTCACAGATACGCAGTATTTT.

The chain carries TRBV2 and TRBJ1-3; D possibly corresponds to TRBD1 (6 bases). CDR1 and CDR2 from the germline V gene are SNHLY and FYNNEI. V was clipped by 3 bases and J by 2 bases, with 11 bases between them. The CDR3 runs 15 residues. CDR3 amino acids: CASSEQGMPGNTIYF. CDR3 coding DNA: TGTGCCAGCAGTGAGCAGGGGATGCCTGGAAACACCATATATTTT.

This chain links TRBV2 with TRBJ2-1; 11 positions match TRBD2. Germline V CDR1 and CDR2: SNHLY, FYNNEI. The CDR3 covers 16 residues. V shed 3 bases and J 5 bases; nucleotides not matched to a gene: 6. This CDR3 reads CASSDIAGGPDNEQFF. The CDR3 region has the DNA TGTGCCAGCAGTGACATAGCGGGGGGGCCGGACAATGAGCAGTTCTTC.

The chain is built from TRBV6-5 and TRBJ1-1; 8 nucleotides line up with TRBD1. The CDR3 contains 15 residues. Germline lookup yields CDR1 MNHEY and CDR2 SVGAGI. V gave up 2 bases and J gave up 5 bases; unmatched junction bases: 7. CDR3 sequence (DNA): TGTGCCAGCAGTTACCCGACAGGGGCCGGGACTGAAGCTTTCTTT. Translated, it gives CASSYPTGAGTEAFF.

This clone was found once. V is TRBV10-2 and J is TRBJ2-3; TRBD2 is a possible D gene (5 bases). V gave up 5 bases and J gave up 5 bases, with 11 bases separating them. The germline gives CDR1 WSHSY, CDR2 SAAADI. This CDR3 comprises 13 residues. The CDR3 nucleotides are TGCGCCAGCAGTAACCGACGGGGAGATACGCAGTATTTT. This translates into CASSNRRGDTQYF.

DNA of the CDR3: TGTGCCAGCAGCCAATTATTGAACACTGAAGCTTTCTTT. It yields the protein CASSQLLNTEAFF. The rearrangement uses TRBV14 and TRBJ1-1, with D uncertain. Looked up from germline, CDR1 is SGHDN and CDR2 is FVKESK. The CDR3 contains 13 residues. V lost 2 bases and J lost 0, with 4 bases in between.

This clone was counted only a few times. The J gene is TRBJ2-3, the V gene TRBV7-2, with 8 nucleotides matching TRBD2. Germline V lookup: CDR1 SGHTA, CDR2 FQGNSA. The CDR3 has 18 amino acids. The V and J ends lost 6 bases and 2 bases, in that order; junction bases with no gene match: 16. DNA of the CDR3: TGTGCCAGCAGTAATACAGGGATAGCGGGGACAAACACAGATACGCAGTATTTT. Translation: CASSNTGIAGTNTDTQYF. The full variable domain, with the rest looked up from reference TRBV7-2 and TRBJ2-3, is GAGVSQSPSNKVTEKGKDVELRCDPISGHTALYWYRQSLGQGLEFLIYFQGNSAPDKSGLPSDRFSAERTGGSVSTLTIQRTQQEDSAVYLCASSNTGIAGTNTDTQYFGPGTRLTVL.

With respect to this clone: The identical CDR3 is also encoded by other nucleotide sequences in the sample. V usage is TRBV7-9 and J usage is TRBJ1-3; the match to TRBD1 covers 8 bases. With 4 bases clipped from V and 2 bases from J, the junction kept 7 bases outside the gene matches. The germline gives CDR1 SEHNR, CDR2 FQNEAQ (reference sequence). This CDR3 region has 16 residues. CDR3: CASSSGRTGTGNTIYF. CDR3 in DNA: TGTGCCAGCAGCTCCGGGAGGACAGGGACTGGAAACACCATATATTTT.

This clone was found a few times. The CDR3 reads CASSPDHSYEQYF. Here the CDR3 DNA reads TGTGCCAGCAGTCCCGACCACTCCTACGAGCAGTACTTC. This rearrangement joins TRBV5-8 to TRBJ2-7, with D uncertain. From germline, CDR1 is SGHTS and CDR2 YDEGEE. The CDR3 consists of 13 residues. Trimming cost V 5 bases and J 0 bases, with 9 bases left between them.

The chain joins TRBV6-5 to TRBJ2-7, with TRBD1 matching over 10 bases. Unmatched junction bases numbered 11, after V lost 6 bases and J lost 6 bases. The CDR3 loop spans 15 amino acids. CDR1 MNHEY and CDR2 SVGAGI come from the germline V gene. The CDR3 loop reads CASRHRGTGAGEQYF. The CDR3 DNA sequence: TGTGCCAGCAGACATCGCGGGACAGGGGCAGGCGAGCAGTACTTC.